The clone carrying this T cell receptor beta chain was counted at least ten times. The target antigen is unknown. TCRdb re-called the RACE reads through MiXCR, storing one row per CDR3 protein. This sample has some 42,000 distinct CDR3 sequences, with around 10% found just once. The data belong to a study of human T cells and chemical hapten exposure. V was shortened by 0 bases and J by 5 bases, with 8 bases between the two germline ends. This CDR3 spans 13 amino acids. Germline assignment: CDR1 SGDLS and CDR2 YYNGEE. As to time point: patch test 2, 6 weeks after DPC sensitization. Documented treatment: therapeutic diphenylcyclopropenone sensitization with weekly scalp DPC. General observations from the study: While controls formed fewer of them, expanded TCRs formed significantly more large CDR3 similarity clusters.

V usage is TRBV9 and J usage is TRBJ1-1; D not resolved. The sequence was collected from a woman aged 40 to 50 with alopecia areata. Some clones in this sample may be carry-over from other donors' samples. The material was whole blood, obtained in connection with sensitization to the hapten diphenylcyclopropenone (DPC). CDR3 DNA sequence: TGTGCCAGCAGCGTAGCGGTGGGAACTGAAGCTTTCTTT. Amino acid sequence: CASSVAVGTEAFF.